This TCR beta chain derives from a study of cytomegalovirus exposure and HLA in healthy donors (dated by TCRdb to the late 2010s). For context, the study as a whole: An earlier analysis of under 600 of the donors reported about 250 Gb of sequence data and approximately 110 million unique TCR beta sequences from approximately 180 million T cells. Class I and class II HLA loci were covered by the typing at four-digit resolution. An earlier analysis of several hundred of the donors used high-throughput TCR beta sequencing to judge whether each TCR beta V gene segment behaved as functional or pseudogenic. In a later genetic analysis, genome-wide SNP genotypes for about three fifths of the 666 donors were used, and that subset was treated as a discovery cohort. Of the 398 genotyped donors, 65% to 90% fell in the genetic ancestry cluster associated with self-reported Caucasian donors. All discovery cohort repertoires had been generated on a single sequencing platform. The later analysis used no new phenotypic data to find candidate immune exposures, relying instead on TCR beta sequences and their occurrence across donors. Using immunosequencing, the study profiled T cell repertoires from approximately 700 subjects and related those repertoires to cytomegalovirus serostatus. The number of donors typed differed by locus, with roughly 620-630 for A, B, C, DRB1 and DQB1, more than 500 for DQA1, 600 to 610 for DPA1, and 450 to 480 for DPB1. A separate validation cohort of about 110 different subjects was used in addition to the 666-subject first cohort. An early release covering roughly 600 HLA-typed donors comprised about 300 gigabases of sequencing data and 85 million or so unique TCR sequences. Among some 410 genotyped donors of the cohort, an average of 235,054 unique TCR beta nucleotide sequences were sequenced per donor, roughly 20% of them non-productive. Donor age, sex, ethnicity and CMV serostatus were compiled alongside the repertoire data. To predict cytomegalovirus infection status, the study combined high-throughput TCR immunosequencing, statistical association of individual TCRs with disease status, and machine learning. The aim of the study was to test whether cataloging public T cell receptors could identify signatures of past pathogen exposure. In a later analysis, previously published TCR beta repertoires from some 640 donors were re-analyzed and high-resolution HLA genotyping was added so that TCR occurrence patterns could be studied. About five DR-DQ haplotypes were handled as single units for association and clustering, since linkage in the cohort was strong. General conclusions and limits of the study: According to a later analysis, most CMV-associated TCR beta chains appeared to be HLA-restricted, and the HLA associations seemed to be driven largely by CMV exposure. Because HLA typing was missing for some donors at each locus, association tests included only the typed subset. Sequencing depth was assumed to be roughly uniform across donors in the presence/absence analyses, though that assumption may not hold. While some public TCRs were present in many individuals, most TCR sequences turned up only very rarely across donors. Specific HLA alleles were associated with 18,000 or so TCR beta sequences at a false discovery rate of 0.05 in a later analysis. When HLA alleles, especially DR and DQ, strongly co-occurred, TCR associations were difficult to assign to individual alleles. In an earlier analysis of around 600 of the donors, most TCR beta V segments were observed in productive rearrangements about 90% or about 30% of the time, broadly matching IMGT annotations. Immune exposure information for the cohort was limited to CMV serostatus. The sequencing pipeline was judged likely to have produced a cluster of highly shared sequence variants as a technical artifact. The authors suggested that the approach could potentially be extended to other disease states and immunological phenotypes. In both the original and validation cohorts, the classifier was reported to diagnose cytomegalovirus status with high specificity and sensitivity. Because the 87-base-pair reads could not distinguish some IMGT-functional V segments, including TRBV6-2 and TRBV6-3, those segments were excluded. The earlier analysis of nearly 600 of the donors excluded roughly 17 rarely observed V segments, including chromosome 9 orphons, because counts were too low. In a later analysis, HLA-associated TCR beta chains were found to be more clonally expanded and to have lower generation probabilities than equally common non-associated chains. According to a later genetic analysis, donors in an Asian-associated ancestry cluster had fewer N-insertions in productive TCRs than the approximately 690-donor mean. A later genetic analysis associated a missense DCLRE1C variant with V-gene and J-gene trimming of TCR beta chains, and an independent cohort replicated the association. A further reported finding was that TCR beta sequences accurately predicted the HLA-A and HLA-B alleles for most subjects in the first cohort. A few of the identified cytomegalovirus-associated TCR beta chains were confirmed in vitro to be specific for cytomegalovirus antigens. In this cohort, only TCR beta chains were sequenced, and detectable features were limited by the absence of alpha or paired-chain data. In a later analysis, the rate of TCR association differed among HLA loci, with DRB1 alleles having the most associated TCRs and HLA-C alleles having the fewest. According to a later analysis, parvovirus B19, influenza, CMV and Epstein-Barr virus appeared linked to several top co-occurrence clusters. In the study, 150 to 200 TCR beta chains were listed as associated with cytomegalovirus. Linkage disequilibrium might explain the correlated functional status among segregating V segments, but an unknown experimental factor could not be excluded.

The cohort comprised around 700 healthy bone marrow donors. Cohort members were all nominally healthy when sampled, although unrecorded immune exposures were likely present. The donor was CMV seronegative and was included in the group of 352 seronegative cohort members. A peripheral blood sample was collected from each donor, and TCR beta sequencing was performed on peripheral blood mononuclear cells. Genomic DNA was extracted from the blood cell samples with the Qiagen DNeasy Blood Extraction Kit. Comments on this clone: The antigen it recognizes is unknown. No per-base quality is available; no much larger clone lies one base away.

Libraries were constructed by the immunoSEQ multiplex PCR assay. For the multiplex PCR, a mixture combining 60 forward primers for TCR Vbeta segments and 13 reverse primers for TCR Jbeta segments was used. The CDR3 region of rearranged TCR beta genes was amplified from genomic DNA with a multiplex PCR assay. Amplified TCR beta libraries were sequenced as 87-base-pair reads on the Illumina HiSeq System. Regarding the original processing steps: A later analysis tallied 80 million to 95 million unique TCR beta chains across the 550 to 850 repertoires, and about 10 million of those chains were shared by two or more donors. Raw reads were error-corrected and collapsed into unique sequences with a nearest-neighbor algorithm that merged closely related sequences to remove PCR and sequencing errors. V, D and J gene segments were assigned by aligning CDR3 sequences to IMGT reference sequences. For a sequence to be retained, at least a six-nucleotide match to both a V gene segment and a J gene segment was required. Rearrangements were called productive when the CDR3 lacked stop codons and stayed in frame with V and J; all others were non-productive. CDR3 was defined by IMGT convention, running from the second conserved V-encoded cysteine to the conserved J-encoded phenylalanine. The earlier analysis of about 610 of the donors excluded any sequence lacking an unambiguous match to a single V gene segment. An earlier analysis of 587 of the donors called V segments functional above 56.7% productive rearrangements and segregating when the between-donor standard deviation exceeded 5%. To diagnose cytomegalovirus status from the catalog of TCR beta chain sequences, a statistical classification framework was built. In a later analysis, TCR nucleotide sequences were compared against IMGT/GENE-DB human TR gene sequences so that V and J genes could be assigned. Using the TCRdist pipeline, a later analysis assigned CDR3 sequences along with most-parsimonious VDJ recombination scenarios. In a later analysis, each TCR beta chain was defined by its CDR3 amino acid sequence together with its V-gene family, and reads without a unique V-gene family were excluded. A later analysis removed 592 highly shared, low-generation-probability nucleotide sequences to deal with suspected cross-contamination and a sequencing artifact. For each public chain, a later analysis derived a clonal expansion index from normalized ranks of inferred template counts within each repertoire. A later analysis computed generation probabilities with a VDJ recombination model fitted to out-of-frame rearrangements, and checked the results against IGoR. In a later analysis, TCR-TCR, TCR-HLA and TCR-CMV co-occurrence was scored with hypergeometric tests, and a repertoire-size bias correction was applied to TCR pairs. False discovery rates were estimated in a later analysis by permuting HLA or CMV assignments 20 times. In a later analysis, co-occurring TCRs were grouped with DBSCAN, and TCRdist sequence similarity was added when clustering was performed within HLA-allele-positive subsets. Co-occurrence clustering excluded repertoires with fewer than 30,000 or more than 120,000 public chains, plus five with anomalous nucleotide sharing. The clones in this table, taken by TCRdb from immuneACCESS, are in-frame only. Not every clone is retained; where verified, under half of the shortfall comes from an unresolved V gene, and the cause of the rest is unknown. The V and J calls and clone size were taken over from that table, and D and trimming were inferred from the DNA. This sample is represented by fewer than 75,000 clones; about four fifths of them were singletons. The top ten hold about 4.1% of the sample.

The CDR3 spans 13 residues, from the cysteine through the phenylalanine. Here the CDR3 DNA is all that survives: 39 bases in frame from base 1. CDR1 is given as MNHEY and CDR2 as SVGAGI, both from the germline V gene. Germline trimming amounts to 6 bases on V and 3 bases on J, with 2 as the count of junction bases outside the gene matches. Material: PBMCs. The clonotype originates from a woman aged 25-40 years in good health and CMV-seronegative. The chain links TRBV6-5 with TRBJ2-7; 10 central nucleotides agree with TRBD1. The sequenced DNA is TGTGCCAGCAGGGGACAGGGGAGCTACGAGCAGTACTTC. This gives the protein CASRGQGSYEQYF.